The source of this T cell receptor (beta chain) is a study of blood T cell repertoires in COVID-19. This CDR3 is 14 amino acids long. Looked up from germline, CDR1 is SGHRS and CDR2 is YFSETQ. The ends lost 1 base at V and 6 bases at J; junction bases unmatched: 5. Profiled with immunoSEQ multiplex PCR; TCRdb holds only in-frame clones, not every one. The sample carries hundreds of thousands of clones, 85% to 90% recorded once. This clone was seen a handful of times. The chain joins TRBV5-1 to TRBJ2-7; 9 bases are shared with TRBD2. The sample comprised peripheral blood. The source of this sequence is a woman between 50 and 59 years old with COVID-19, enrolled during active disease. Here the CDR3 reads CASSLPAGGGEQYF. The CDR3 DNA reads as TGCGCCAGCAGCTTGCCTGCGGGGGGGGGCGAGCAGTACTTC. Using reference TRBV5-1 and TRBJ2-7 for the parts outside the CDR3, the full variable domain is KAGVTQTPRYLIKTRGQQVTLSCSPISGHRSVSWYQQTPGQGLQFLFEYFSETQRNKGNFPGRFSGRQFSNSRSEMNVSTLELGDSALYLCASSLPAGGGEQYFGPGTRLTVT.